These T cell receptor beta chains were read from a single sample in a study of shared clonotypes between healthy human individuals. Data came from immunoSEQ multiplex PCR; TCRdb stores just in-frame clones and leaves some out. The sample has about 610,000 clones; approximately 97% are singletons. The specimen was naive CD4+ T cells sorted from blood. The source is a woman in her thirties in good health. CDR3s include the opening cysteine and the closing phenylalanine or tryptophan. The D gene is left open where the match is weak. Expanded clones get a size class; other rows say once, few or many, or leave the size out.

TRBJ2-7,TRBD1,NA,TRBV5-1,TGCGCCAGCAGCCCCACAACTGGGACAGGGAGAGAGAACGAGCAGTACTTC,CASSPTTGTGRENEQYF
TRBJ2-7,TRBD1,NA,TRBV11-2,TGTGCCAGCAGCTTAGTTTGGGACAGCTCCTACGAGCAGTACTTC,CASSLVWDSSYEQYF
TRBJ2-1,TRBD2,NA,TRBV29-1,TGCAGCGTTGTTACTAGCGGAAGCAATGAGCAGTTCTTC,CSVVTSGSNEQFF
TRBJ2-1,NA,NA,TRBV19,TGTGCCAGTAGTATGTTTGGACCAAGCTCCTACAATGAGCAGTTCTTC,CASSMFGPSSYNEQFF
TRBJ2-2,TRBD1,NA,TRBV19,TGTGCCAGTAAGCCGGGACAGGGTTTCGGGGAGCTGTTTTTT,CASKPGQGFGELFF
TRBJ2-5,NA,NA,TRBV28,TGTGCCAGCAGTTATTGGGGTCACCAAGAGACCCAGTACTTC,CASSYWGHQETQYF
TRBJ2-1,TRBD1,NA,TRBV29-1,TGCAGCGCGGACAGGGGGAAACACAATGAGCAGTTCTTC,CSADRGKHNEQFF
TRBJ2-5,NA,NA,TRBV19,TGTGCCAGTAGAAAGGCGGGGACGATACAAGAGACCCAGTACTTC,CASRKAGTIQETQYF
TRBJ1-4,TRBD1,NA,TRBV7-2,TGTGCCAGCAGCCTAAGGGACAGGGGTGAAAAACTGTTTTTT,CASSLRDRGEKLFF
TRBJ1-1,TRBD1,NA,TRBV19,TGTGCCAGTAGTGTCAGACAGGGGGTGAGCACTGAAGCTTTCTTT,CASSVRQGVSTEAFF
TRBJ1-2,NA,NA,TRBV20-1,TGCAGTGCTCCTAGGGTATCTGGCTACACCTTC,CSAPRVSGYTF
TRBJ2-7,TRBD2,NA,TRBV5-4,TGTGCCAGCAGTTGGGCGACTAGCGGGAGGTACGAGCAGTACTTC,CASSWATSGRYEQYF
TRBJ2-1,TRBD2,NA,TRBV10-1,TGCGCCAGCAGTACCCAAGCGGGAGGTTACAATGAGCAGTTCTTC,CASSTQAGGYNEQFF
TRBJ1-6,NA,NA,TRBV7-2,TGTGCCAGCAGCCTCAGTGGAGCAGGGGTCGGGAATTCACCCCTCCACTTT,CASSLSGAGVGNSPLHF
TRBJ2-7,TRBD2,once,TRBV7-2,TGTGCCAGCAGCTTAGGGTTTAGCGGGGGGTACGAGCAGTACTTC,CASSLGFSGGYEQYF
TRBJ2-2,NA,NA,TRBV4-2,TGTGCCAGCAGCCAACTGGACAACACCGGGGAGCTGTTTTTT,CASSQLDNTGELFF
TRBJ1-3,NA,NA,TRBV7-8,TGTGCCAGCAGCCACAGCTATTCCTCTGGAAACACCATATATTTT,CASSHSYSSGNTIYF
TRBJ2-5,NA,NA,TRBV6-1,TGTGCCAGCAGTGTCCTCCGAGGGGAATTCCAAGAGACCCAGTACTTC,CASSVLRGEFQETQYF
TRBJ1-5,NA,NA,TRBV28,TGTGCCAGCAGAACGGACAGAGATCAGCCCCAGCATTTT,CASRTDRDQPQHF
TRBJ2-7,TRBD2,NA,TRBV2,TGTGCCAGCAGTGAAGTAGGAACTAGCGGGCGTGCAGAGCAGTACTTC,CASSEVGTSGRAEQYF
TRBJ2-1,NA,NA,TRBV15,TGTGCCACCAGCAGAGATAGTGGGGCCTGGGATGAGCAGTTCTTC,CATSRDSGAWDEQFF
TRBJ2-7,NA,NA,TRBV30,TGTGCCTGGAGTATGGCAGGGGATAAGCAGTACTTC,CAWSMAGDKQYF
TRBJ1-1,NA,NA,TRBV6-5,TGTGCCAGCGGGTCCCTTCCAGGGTCGGTCCCTGAAGCTTTCTTT,CASGSLPGSVPEAFF
TRBJ2-1,NA,NA,TRBV7-9,TGTGCCAGCAGCTTTGGGGGAAGAGACAGGACCCTTCATGAGCAGTTCTTC,CASSFGGRDRTLHEQFF
TRBJ2-5,NA,NA,TRBV5-1,TGCGCCAGCAGCTTGGCTTTTGAGACCCAGTACTTC,CASSLAFETQYF
TRBJ1-2,NA,NA,TRBV28,TGTGCCAGCAGTTCCGGTGCCTATGGCTACACCTTC,CASSSGAYGYTF
TRBJ2-7,TRBD2,once,TRBV2,TGTGCCAGCAGTATCAAGTTGCGGGAGATCCCTTACGAGCAGTACTTC,CASSIKLREIPYEQYF
TRBJ2-7,TRBD1,NA,TRBV7-9,TGTGCCAGCAGCTATCGGTCTATCTACAGGGGCCGTTTTGACGAGCAGTACTTC,CASSYRSIYRGRFDEQYF
TRBJ2-3,NA,NA,TRBV7-7,TGTGCCAGCAGTCTAGGCCTCTCTAGCACAGATACGCAGTATTTT,CASSLGLSSTDTQYF
TRBJ1-3,NA,NA,TRBV7-2,TGTGCCAGCAGCTTGACTCCCGACTCTGGAAACACCATATATTTT,CASSLTPDSGNTIYF
TRBJ2-1,NA,NA,TRBV7-6,TGTGCCAGCAGCCTGGGGCGGGGAGTCGCGCCCTACAATGAGCAGTTCTTC,CASSLGRGVAPYNEQFF
TRBJ1-1,NA,NA,TRBV6-1,TGTGCCAGCACCCAAGGGCTTACGAACACTGAAGCTTTCTTT,CASTQGLTNTEAFF
TRBJ1-1,NA,NA,TRBV2,TGTGCCAGCAGTGAAAGGTTGGGCGTAATTGTAGAAGCTTTCTTT,CASSERLGVIVEAFF
TRBJ1-5,NA,once,TRBV28,TGTGCCAGCAGTCGCAATAGCAATCAGCCCCAGCATTTT,CASSRNSNQPQHF
TRBJ2-7,NA,NA,TRBV11-2,TGTGCCAGCAGCTTGATCAGGTCCGAGCAGTACTTC,CASSLIRSEQYF
TRBJ1-1,TRBD1,NA,TRBV4-1,TGCGCCAGCAGCCAACCCATTCGAACAGGGGGCACTGAAGCTTTCTTT,CASSQPIRTGGTEAFF
TRBJ1-5,TRBD1,once,TRBV27,TGTGCCAGCATGCAGGACAGGAGACCCAATCAGCCCCAGCATTTT,CASMQDRRPNQPQHF
TRBJ2-5,NA,NA,TRBV19,TGTGCCAGTAGTACGTCTGACCAAGAGACCCAGTACTTC,CASSTSDQETQYF
TRBJ2-1,NA,NA,TRBV5-1,TGCGCCAGCAGCTTGGGCCAGAGAGGCTCCTACAATGAGCAGTTCTTC,CASSLGQRGSYNEQFF
TRBJ1-4,NA,NA,TRBV28,TGTGCCAGCAGTTTATTAAGGGGGGGTGAAAAACTGTTTTTT,CASSLLRGGEKLFF
TRBJ2-3,TRBD2,NA,TRBV30,TGTGCCTTGCCTCCGGGACTAGCGGGAGCGGGGGCCACAGATACGCAGTATTTT,CALPPGLAGAGATDTQYF
TRBJ1-2,TRBD1,NA,TRBV28,TGTGCCAGCAGTTTAGCCCCTACAGGGGCGTGGGGCTACACCTTC,CASSLAPTGAWGYTF
TRBJ2-7,NA,NA,TRBV27,TGTGCCAGCAGTTTAACGGGGGTTCCAAACTACGAGCAGTACTTC,CASSLTGVPNYEQYF
TRBJ2-1,TRBD2,once,TRBV6-6,TGTGCCAGCAGTTACAGACGCGGGAGCTCCTACAATGAGCAGTTCTTC,CASSYRRGSSYNEQFF
TRBJ2-7,TRBD1,NA,TRBV2,TGTGCCAGCAGTGAGGACAGGGGAGTCCACGAGCAGTACTTC,CASSEDRGVHEQYF
TRBJ2-1,NA,NA,TRBV15,TGTGCCACCAGCAGAGATGGTGCAGGGAATGAGCAGTTCTTC,CATSRDGAGNEQFF
TRBJ2-1,NA,NA,TRBV19,TGTGCCAGTAGTGCAGTCGAGGGGAATGAGCAGTTCTTC,CASSAVEGNEQFF
TRBJ2-5,TRBD2,NA,TRBV7-9,TGTGCCAGCACCGAACGGGGGGAAGTAAGAGCGGAGACCCAGTACTTC,CASTERGEVRAETQYF
TRBJ2-3,TRBD2,NA,TRBV27,TGTGCCAGCAGTTTTGCTAGCGGCATCACAGATACGCAGTATTTT,CASSFASGITDTQYF
TRBJ2-5,NA,NA,TRBV5-1,TGCGCCAGCAGCTTGGTGGCGGACCCACAAGAGACCCAGTACTTC,CASSLVADPQETQYF
TRBJ2-7,TRBD1,NA,TRBV5-1,TGCGCCAGCAGCTTGGACACGACAGGGGGATTCTACGAGCAGTACTTC,CASSLDTTGGFYEQYF
TRBJ1-4,TRBD1,once,TRBV7-9,TGTGCCAGCAGCTTAGAAAGGACAGGGAATAATGAAAAACTGTTTTTT,CASSLERTGNNEKLFF
TRBJ1-1,NA,once,TRBV5-5,TGTGCCAGCAGCTTGGCCCCGCGGGTGAACACTGAAGCTTTCTTT,CASSLAPRVNTEAFF
TRBJ1-2,NA,NA,TRBV7-8,TGTGCCAGCAGCCTCAGATCTACAGGGACTTATGGCTACACCTTC,CASSLRSTGTYGYTF